The 21 T cell receptor beta chains below were found in one sample sequenced in a study of shared clonotypes between healthy human individuals. Here immunoSEQ multiplex PCR was the method, and the copy in TCRdb shows in-frame clones only, minus some. Of 2,500,000 or so clones in the sample, just over 90% are singletons; the top ten hold roughly 0.14%. The sequencing input was naive CD4+ T cells sorted from blood. Subset reported: CD45RA+ positively selected. These receptors were obtained from a young man in good health.

Concerning this clone: The identical CDR3 is also encoded by other nucleotide sequences in the sample. V is TRBV5-1 and J is TRBJ2-3; D assignment may be TRBD1 or TRBD2 (5 bases each). With 3 bases removed from V and 5 bases from J, the gap between germline ends came to 10 bases. CDR3 length equals 13 residues. The germline CDR1 and CDR2 sequences are SGHRS and YFSETQ. CDR3 DNA: TGCGCCAGCAGCTCCCAGGGAGTAGATACGCAGTATTTT. As protein: CASSSQGVDTQYF.

This clone was detected only once. This sample also contains other DNA sequences that code for the same CDR3. The chain links TRBV7-2 to TRBJ1-6; unclear D gene. Deletions cut 1 base from V and 7 bases from J, with 8 bases between. This CDR3 contains 14 residues. Germline V gene sequence: CDR1 SGHTA, CDR2 FQGNSA. CDR3 sequence: CASSLGGGNSPLHF. DNA for the CDR3: TGTGCCAGCAGCTTAGGGGGAGGGAATTCACCCCTCCACTTT.

V is TRBV2 and J is TRBJ1-1, with no clear D. The germline V gene encodes CDR1 SNHLY and CDR2 FYNNEI. Trimming removed 6 bases from V and 7 bases from J, with 12 bases in between. The CDR3 is 12 residues long. The CDR3 spells CASRALGLEAFF. CDR3 nucleotide sequence: TGTGCCAGCAGGGCGTTAGGGCTTGAAGCTTTCTTT. Filled out from reference TRBV2 and TRBJ1-1, the complete variable domain reads EPEVTQTPSHQVTQMGQEVILRCVPISNHLYFYWYRQILGQKVEFLVSFYNNEISEKSEIFDDQFSVERPDGSNFTLKIRSTKLEDSAMYFCASRALGLEAFFGQGTRLTVV.

A remark on this clone: Other DNA sequences from this sample encode an identical CDR3 as well. The gene calls are TRBV28 and TRBJ2-7; weak D call: TRBD2 (5 bases). Trimming left V 6 bases short and J 5 bases short, with 8 bases between. The CDR3 sequence is 11 residues long. CDR1 and CDR2 (germline): MDHEN, SYDVKM. CDR3 nucleotide sequence: TGTGCCAGCAGCCCGCGGGACGAGCAGTACTTC. This sequence encodes CASSPRDEQYF. The full variable domain, its missing parts supplied by reference TRBV28 and TRBJ2-7, is DVKVTQSSRYLVKRTGEKVFLECVQDMDHENMFWYRQDPGLGLRLIYFSYDVKMKEKGDIPEGYSVSREKKERFSLILESASTNQTSMYLCASSPRDEQYFGPGTRLTVT.

V usage is TRBV5-1 and J usage is TRBJ2-3, with D perhaps matching TRBD1 or TRBD2 (5 bases each). Germline CDR1 and CDR2: SGHRS and YFSETQ. Deletions cut 7 bases from V and 5 bases from J, with 20 bases between. The CDR3 totals 15 residues. In nucleotides, the CDR3 is TGCGCCAGCGCTGCAACCGGGACCCTGGGAGATACGCAGTATTTT. This encodes CASAATGTLGDTQYF.

This clone showed up just a few times. The J gene is TRBJ1-5, the V gene TRBV4-2; 8 bases are a match to TRBD1. The CDR3 contains 18 residues. The germline V gene encodes CDR1 LGHNA and CDR2 YNFKEQ. J lost 0 bases, V lost 6 bases, and 13 bases had no gene match. This chain's CDR3 is CASSAGTGIPYSNQPQHF. CDR3 DNA sequence: TGTGCCAGCAGTGCCGGGACAGGCATTCCCTATAGCAATCAGCCCCAGCATTTT.

The V and J genes are TRBV14 and TRBJ1-3; D gene unclear. This CDR3 has 13 residues. V lost 6 bases and J lost 3, with 9 bases in between. CDR1 SGHDN and CDR2 FVKESK come from the germline V gene. The CDR3 DNA follows: TGTGCCAGCAGTCCTAATCGTGGAAACACCATATATTTT. Translation: CASSPNRGNTIYF.

The rearrangement joins TRBV10-1 to TRBJ1-5; D unresolved. This CDR3 is built from 8 residues. V shed 11 bases and J shed 10 bases, with 6 bases lying between them. Germline CDR1 WNHNN, CDR2 SYGVQD (reference sequence). The CDR3 DNA follows: TGCGCCTTGGAACCCCAGCATTTT. This gives the protein CALEPQHF.

This chain links TRBV4-1 with TRBJ1-2; TRBD1 matches 8 bases. The ends lost 4 bases at V and 3 bases at J; junction bases unmatched: 7. CDR1 is MGHRA and CDR2 is YSYEKL in the germline V gene. The CDR3 contains 15 residues. For the CDR3, the DNA is TGCGCCAGCAGCCCCAGGACAGGGAGCGACTATGGCTACACCTTC. Translated, it gives CASSPRTGSDYGYTF.

J is TRBJ2-5 and V is TRBV29-1; D is perhaps TRBD1 or TRBD2 (7 bases each). The V gene's germline CDR1 is SQVTM and CDR2 ANQGSEA. Between the trimmed V and J ends, which lost 1 base and 5 bases, there was a span of 20 bases. The CDR3 runs 16 residues. CDR3 DNA: TGCAGCGTTGAAGGCAGGGGGGGGCGCGTTGAGGAGACCCAGTACTTC. Amino acids: CSVEGRGGRVEETQYF.

This CDR3 is CASSLAQRGVQETQYF. The CDR3 DNA reads TGCGCCAGCAGCTTGGCCCAGCGGGGGGTACAAGAGACCCAGTACTTC. This chain connects TRBV5-1 to TRBJ2-5; 9 nucleotides align to TRBD2. The CDR3 is 16 residues long. The junction had 5 bases not matched to a gene; V was cut back by 0 bases and J by 2 bases. Germline values: CDR1 SGHRS, CDR2 YFSETQ.

The chain couples TRBV7-9 to TRBJ1-5, with D perhaps matching TRBD1 (5 bases). V lost 5 bases to trimming and J lost 1 base, with 9 bases between them. Germline V gene lookup returns CDR1 SEHNR and CDR2 FQNEAQ (reference sequence). The CDR3 covers 14 residues. CDR3 in amino acids: CASSAGGSNQPQHF. The CDR3 nucleotides read TGTGCCAGCAGCGCCGGGGGGAGCAATCAGCCCCAGCATTTT.

The chain is built from TRBV1 and TRBJ2-7; TRBD2, the table's D call, lacks a check against the DNA. TRBV1 is a documented pseudogene. The CDR3 is 14 amino acids. The CDR3 spells CTSSRNSTSYEQYF. Here the CDR3 DNA reads TGCACCAGCAGCAGAAACTCAACTTCTTACGAGCAGTACTTC.

The CDR3 DNA reads TGTGCCAGCAGGGAGGGGCAGGGGGGGCTGCGACTGTTTTTT. Amino acids: CASREGQGGLRLFF. The chain couples TRBV2 to TRBJ1-4; 7 nucleotides match TRBD1. Trimming removed 6 bases from V and 13 bases from J; junction bases left unmatched: 14. This CDR3 region has 14 residues. The germline gives CDR1 SNHLY, CDR2 FYNNEI.

J is TRBJ2-4 and V is TRBV7-9; D possibly corresponds to TRBD2 (7 bases). V was shortened by 3 bases and J by 9 bases, with 12 bases between the two germline ends. This CDR3 is built from 13 residues. Germline values: CDR1 SEHNR, CDR2 FQNEAQ (reference sequence). The DNA of the CDR3 is TGTGCCAGCAGCTTCAACAGGGAGGGCATTCAGTACTTC. This gives the protein CASSFNREGIQYF. Based on the CDR3 plus reference TRBV7-9 and TRBJ2-4, the full variable domain is DTGVSQNPRHKITKRGQNVTFRCDPISEHNRLYWYRQTLGQGPEFLTYFQNEAQLEKSRLLSDRFSAERPKGSFSTLEIQRTEQGDSAMYLCASSFNREGIQYFGAGTRLSVL.

The chain combines TRBV7-9 with TRBJ1-2, with unresolved D. Trimming removed 0 bases from V and 3 bases from J, with 14 bases in between. Germline V gene sequence: CDR1 SEHNR, CDR2 FQNEAQ (reference sequence). The CDR3 contains 16 residues. DNA for the CDR3: TGTGCCAGCAGCTTAGCGCCGGGGAAGGGAGACTATGGCTACACCTTC. Its protein is CASSLAPGKGDYGYTF.

This chain links TRBV7-9 with TRBJ2-7; 8 nucleotides match TRBD1. The CDR3 sequence is 16 residues long. Trimming removed 6 bases from V and 4 bases from J; junction bases left unmatched: 14. In germline, CDR1 is SEHNR, CDR2 FQNEAQ (reference sequence). CDR3 sequence: CASSQGPGQANYEQYF. The CDR3 nucleotides read TGTGCCAGCAGTCAAGGCCCGGGACAGGCGAATTACGAGCAGTACTTC. Full variable domain (remainder filled in from reference TRBV7-9 and TRBJ2-7): DTGVSQNPRHKITKRGQNVTFRCDPISEHNRLYWYRQTLGQGPEFLTYFQNEAQLEKSRLLSDRFSAERPKGSFSTLEIQRTEQGDSAMYLCASSQGPGQANYEQYFGPGTRLTVT.

The CDR3 DNA reads TGTGCCTGGAGTGCGGGGGGGGGATCTGGAGCTTTCTTT. Translation: CAWSAGGGSGAFF. J is TRBJ1-1 and V is TRBV30, with a weak D call TRBD1 (5 bases). The germline V and J ends were trimmed by 1 base and 10 bases, with 16 bases remaining between them. Per the germline V gene, CDR1 is GTSNPN and CDR2 is SVGIG (reference sequence). The CDR3 extends over 13 amino acids.

This rearrangement joins TRBV29-1 to TRBJ2-7; D is uncertain. From germline, CDR1 is SQVTM and CDR2 ANQGSEA. This CDR3 has 11 amino acids. The germline V and J ends were trimmed by 4 bases and 2 bases, with 6 bases remaining between them. DNA for the CDR3: TGCAGCGTTGTGTTGGCCTACGAGCAGTACTTC. This codes for CSVVLAYEQYF.

The genes are TRBV6-1 and TRBJ2-7; 12 positions match TRBD1. The length of the CDR3 is 14 residues. From germline, CDR1 is MNHNS and CDR2 SASEGT. V lost 3 bases and J lost 9; bases outside the gene matches: 6. The DNA of the CDR3 is TGTGCCAGCAGTGAGGGGACAGGGGGCGCCGGGCAGTACTTC. It yields the protein CASSEGTGGAGQYF.

As for this clone: The sample holds other DNA sequences that translate to the same CDR3. The V call is TRBV9, the J call TRBJ2-7, with D unresolved. Trimming removed 0 bases from V and 0 bases from J, with 7 bases in between. The germline CDR1 and CDR2 sequences are SGDLS and YYNGEE. The CDR3 sequence is 14 residues long. The CDR3 loop is CASSVGTHSYEQYF. The CDR3 DNA reads TGTGCCAGCAGCGTAGGAACCCACTCCTACGAGCAGTACTTC.